This T cell receptor (beta chain) was recorded in a study of blood T cell repertoires in COVID-19. At the level of the study: The cDNA or gDNA used as material had been derived from T cells, B-cell-depleted T cells, or PBMCs.

Germline V gene sequence: CDR1 LNHDA, CDR2 SQIVND (reference sequence). V dropped 2 bases and J dropped 5 bases, with 6 bases sitting between them. The length of the CDR3 is 12 residues. Only in-frame clones appear in the TCRdb table, and some are missing; sequencing was by immunoSEQ multiplex PCR. In the table there are roughly 270,000 clones, over 75% of which are singletons. This TCR was recovered from a man aged 50 to 59 with active or convalescent COVID-19. V is TRBV19 and J is TRBJ1-2; unclear D gene. The sequenced sample consisted of peripheral blood. The CDR3 DNA sequence: TGTGCCAGTAGTATAAGGAGATATGGCTACACCTTC. Its protein product is CASSIRRYGYTF.